In this sample, the clone carrying this TCR beta chain turned up many times. Its specificity is not known. The data were obtained in a study of shared clonotypes between healthy human individuals. The study's findings and limits: A few donors showed sharing of 4.5% to 5% of naive CD4 clonotypes.

From germline, CDR1 is MNHEY and CDR2 SVGAGI. The CDR3 length is 14 residues. After removal of 2 bases from V and 7 bases from J, the junction contained 2 bases not matched to a gene. Repertoires were generated with immunoSEQ multiplex PCR, while TCRdb's copy carries only in-frame clones and drops some. The sample lists about 110,000 clones, less than 75% occurring once. The material sequenced was memory CD8+ T cells sorted from blood. Regarding subset: CD45RO+ cells pooled with CCR7-negative TemRA cells. The chain employs TRBV6-5 and TRBJ2-1; 10 positions agree with TRBD2. The origin of this receptor is a woman in her 30s in good health. The CDR3 DNA reads TGTGCCAGCAGTTACGAGACTAGCGGGAATGAGCAGTTCTTC. This gives the protein CASSYETSGNEQFF.